This is a list of T cell receptor beta chains from one sample in a study of shared clonotypes between healthy human individuals. Profiled with immunoSEQ multiplex PCR; TCRdb holds only in-frame clones, not every one. This sample yields 650,000 to 800,000 clones, of which under 95% are seen a single time; nearly 25% belongs to the top ten. The sample was naive CD8+ T cells sorted from blood. These receptors were obtained from a man in his thirties or forties in good health. CDR3s include the opening cysteine and the closing phenylalanine or tryptophan. Expanded clones get a size class; other rows say once, few or many, or leave the size out.

j_call v_call clone_size cdr3_length cdr3_aa
TRBJ2-7 TRBV19 - 14 CASSILDRPYEQYF
TRBJ1-5 TRBV28 - 14 CASREGRSGQPQHF
TRBJ2-7 TRBV28 - 13 CASLQGNRNEQYF
TRBJ1-4 TRBV5-1 - 15 CASSIGQGVGEKLFF
TRBJ2-2 TRBV10-3 once 15 CAISVAGGHAGELFF
TRBJ2-1 TRBV29-1 - 17 CSVSPGTSGRPYNEQFF
TRBJ1-1 TRBV7-9 - 12 CAAHAGGSEAFF
TRBJ1-2 TRBV29-1 - 11 CSVGGGGGYTF
TRBJ2-3 TRBV11-2 - 16 CASSSWTSGSTDTQYF
TRBJ1-2 TRBV2 - 14 CASSELTTNYGYTF
TRBJ2-7 TRBV5-1 - 14 CASSEGTGPYEQYF
TRBJ2-3 TRBV28 - 18 CASSLGPRTARDPDTQYF
TRBJ1-5 TRBV7-6 - 14 CASSSEVGNQPQHF
TRBJ2-3 TRBV27 - 14 CASHGGLSTDTQYF
TRBJ2-1 TRBV7-2 once 15 CASSYVGDSYNEQFF
TRBJ1-2 TRBV5-1 - 14 CASSLAGEIYGYTF
TRBJ2-7 TRBV7-9 - 18 CASSPRMIGQGSSYEQYF
TRBJ1-1 TRBV11-2 - 16 CASSQWGQTFNTEAFF
TRBJ1-1 TRBV7-2 - 15 CASSESSGMNTEAFF
TRBJ2-7 TRBV7-3 - 15 CASSPRGTGRYEQYF
TRBJ2-1 TRBV10-2 once 16 CASSESGLAGDNEQFF
TRBJ2-5 TRBV5-1 - 14 CASSLDGYVETQYF
TRBJ2-2 TRBV11-2 once 16 CASSSLSGANTGELFF
TRBJ2-5 TRBV29-1 - 14 CSVVGDRYQETQYF
TRBJ2-2 TRBV7-7 - 19 CASSPGQRFQSLRTGELFF
TRBJ2-7 TRBV28 many 14 CASSPPSGSYEQYF
TRBJ2-3 TRBV19 - 16 CASSISPLTGTDTQYF
TRBJ2-7 TRBV4-3 - 15 CASSQEPLAQYEQYF
TRBJ2-3 TRBV11-2 - 16 CASSSWETGNTDTQYF
TRBJ2-7 TRBV5-1 - 16 CASSYYSGLTPYEQYF
TRBJ2-3 TRBV7-9 - 13 CASSQLAADTQYF
TRBJ2-2 TRBV5-1 - 18 CASSRSPSGQTITGELFF
TRBJ2-1 TRBV2 - 10 CASKNNEQFF
TRBJ2-1 TRBV28 once 13 CASSDYTLNEQFF
TRBJ2-7 TRBV4-1 once 16 CTSSQVLTGDYYEQYF
TRBJ2-1 TRBV11-2 - 17 CASSLDPQGTSYNEQFF